This TCR beta chain was obtained from a study of CD8+ T cells in alopecia areata. Extracted from the samples, RNA was reverse transcribed into cDNA to serve as the sequencing template. The table came from immunoSEQ multiplex PCR; TCRdb's copy has only in-frame clones and leaves some out. The repertoire holds 170,000 or so clones, with roughly 64% as singletons. Stated treatment: oral pan-JAK inhibitor, 5-10 mg twice daily. Points on this clone: Its antigen is currently unknown.

The CDR3 consists of 14 residues. Trimming took 4 bases from V and 2 from J, leaving 15 bases between them. Germline loops: CDR1 SQVTM, CDR2 ANQGSEA. Whole-study findings and limits: Compared with normal scalp, lesional scalp had higher clonality and more expanded CD8+ clones. Whereas mice showed it more clearly, TCR sharing across patients was murkier, possibly because of HLA.

Source: CD8+ T cells sorted from blood, taken at week 24, from a patient treated with tofacitinib. This receptor was obtained from a human donor with alopecia areata. The gene calls are TRBV29-1 and TRBJ2-7; D might be TRBD2 (7 bases). CDR3 nucleotides: TGCAGCGTTGGGCAAGGAGGGGGGGCCTACGAGCAGTACTTC. Protein product: CSVGQGGGAYEQYF.